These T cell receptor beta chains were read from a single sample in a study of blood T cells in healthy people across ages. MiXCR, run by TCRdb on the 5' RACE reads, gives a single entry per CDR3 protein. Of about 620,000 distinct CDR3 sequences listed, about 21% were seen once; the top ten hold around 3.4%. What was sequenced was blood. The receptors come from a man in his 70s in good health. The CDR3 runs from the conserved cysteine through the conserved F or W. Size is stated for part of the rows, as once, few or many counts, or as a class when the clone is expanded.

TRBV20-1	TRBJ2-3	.	CSARDPTSGGTDTQYF
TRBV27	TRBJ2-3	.	CASSPPGLAGVVGTDTQYF
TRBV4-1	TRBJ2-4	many	CASSQDWTGGKNIQYF
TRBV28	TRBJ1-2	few	CASSSLDSSANYGYTF
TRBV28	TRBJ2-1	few	CASSYQGATNEQFF
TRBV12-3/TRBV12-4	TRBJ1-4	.	CASSPQPTNEKLFF
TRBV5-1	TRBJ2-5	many	CASSGVTQETQYF
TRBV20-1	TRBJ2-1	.	CRAERLAGRSSYNEQFF
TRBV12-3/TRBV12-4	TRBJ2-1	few	CASSLNSHNEQFF
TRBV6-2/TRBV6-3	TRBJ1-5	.	CASTLGQGRNQPQHF
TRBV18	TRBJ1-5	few	CASSPGTRDQPQHF
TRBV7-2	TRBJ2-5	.	CASSLGPTGLQETQYF
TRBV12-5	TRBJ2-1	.	CASAVDHYNEQFF
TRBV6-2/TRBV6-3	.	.	CASSYSVQGNRQFF
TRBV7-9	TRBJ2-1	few	CASSLERRGIARGNEQFF
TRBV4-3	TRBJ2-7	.	CASSQELTSGSSYEQYF
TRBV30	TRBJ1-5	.	CAWRQGDFQPQHF
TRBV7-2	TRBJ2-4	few	CASSSPGTEKNIQYF
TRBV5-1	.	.	CASSQTWITYEQYF
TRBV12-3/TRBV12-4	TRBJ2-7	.	CASSLGLAGASTF
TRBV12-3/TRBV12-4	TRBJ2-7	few	CASRRLGSYEQYF
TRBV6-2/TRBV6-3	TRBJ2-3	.	CASRPPGNTDTQYF
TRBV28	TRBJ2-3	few	CASSLASGIAPDTQYF
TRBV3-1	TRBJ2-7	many	CASSQGQGAREQYF
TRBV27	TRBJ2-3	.	CASSLRGDYADTQYF
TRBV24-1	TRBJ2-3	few	CATSRAGVVTDTQYF
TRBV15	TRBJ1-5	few	CATSRDRIRVGDQPQHF
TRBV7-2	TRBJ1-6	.	CASSLWPGESPLHF
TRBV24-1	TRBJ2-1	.	CATSDSPGTSGSSSYNEQFF
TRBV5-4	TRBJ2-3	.	CASSFRIGTDTQYF
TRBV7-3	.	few	CASSFREGLNEQFF
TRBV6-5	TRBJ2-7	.	CASSYETGDVYEQYF
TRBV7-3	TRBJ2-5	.	CASSWRGGTQETQYF
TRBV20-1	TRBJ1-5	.	CSASSPSSSNQPQHF
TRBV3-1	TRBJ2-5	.	CASSQGAGAGQETQYF
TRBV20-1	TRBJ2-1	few	CSARGGAGHEQFF
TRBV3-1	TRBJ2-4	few	CASSLQASSGRAAQYF
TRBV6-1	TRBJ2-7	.	CASSAMTGGSYEQYF
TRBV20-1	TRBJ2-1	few	CSARDPGTSRSSYNEQFF
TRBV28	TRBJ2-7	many	CASSSKRTSGTSYEQYF